A selection of T cell receptor beta chains follows, all from one sample in a study of shared clonotypes between healthy human individuals. The method was immunoSEQ multiplex PCR; TCRdb's version includes in-frame clones alone and lacks a portion of them. The sample lists under 650,000 clones, 90% to 96% occurring once. The sequencing sample was made of naive CD4+ T cells sorted from blood. Receptor source: a woman aged 30 to 39 in good health. Each CDR3 is given without its conserved first and last residue. Clone size is not always given. Where it is, it says once, few, many or a class for expanded clones.

TRBV2	TRBJ1-4	NA	ASSLRTNEKLF
TRBV4-1	TRBJ1-2	NA	ASSQGQGSGPYGYT
TRBV28	TRBJ1-6	NA	ASSLGQNNSPLH
TRBV10-3	TRBJ1-1	NA	AISEQDLNTEAF
TRBV11-2	TRBJ2-1	NA	ASSPFAGGPDEQF
TRBV6-5	TRBJ1-1	NA	ASSGRTGYTEAF
TRBV19	TRBJ2-2	NA	ASQSDTGELF
TRBV19	TRBJ2-5	NA	ASSIVGTGEETQY
TRBV5-4	TRBJ1-2	NA	ASSSQGASPYGYT
TRBV27	TRBJ1-6	once	ASSFIPTGVASPLH
TRBV5-1	TRBJ1-1	NA	ASSVNRGNTEAF
TRBV18	TRBJ1-1	NA	ASSPPGQGNTEAF
TRBV18	TRBJ2-7	NA	ASSPPSDSYEQY
TRBV28	TRBJ1-1	NA	ASSLLNTEAF
TRBV5-6	TRBJ2-7	NA	ASSLASVADTYEQY
TRBV28	TRBJ2-3	NA	ASSIGLQAPDTQY
TRBV5-4	TRBJ2-7	NA	ASSLASTYEQY
TRBV6-5	TRBJ2-3	once	ASSYSGGEDTQY
TRBV27	TRBJ2-1	NA	ASSPPSGAGYNEQF
TRBV28	TRBJ1-1	NA	ASSFPNRNTEAF
TRBV5-5	TRBJ2-5	NA	ASSSPGLAETQY
TRBV2	TRBJ2-3	NA	ASSTSGRLDTQY
TRBV30	TRBJ2-5	NA	AWSVLFPGPRTQY
TRBV10-3	TRBJ1-2	NA	AISPRDAEPGGYT
TRBV5-1	TRBJ2-3	NA	ASSLSEDTQY
TRBV7-9	TRBJ2-7	NA	ASSFPSNEARFYEQY
TRBV19	TRBJ2-1	NA	ASSTRTSGRAYNEQF
TRBV28	TRBJ2-3	NA	ASRVLGQGTDTQY
TRBV1	TRBJ2-2	NA	TSIGRGAGGTPGELF
TRBV28	TRBJ2-7	NA	ASSLEGTPYEQY
TRBV18	TRBJ1-1	NA	ASSPPGRLKNTEAF
TRBV28	TRBJ2-1	NA	ASSLGVGAYNEQF
TRBV10-3	TRBJ2-6	once	AIAGDGANVLT
TRBV7-9	TRBJ1-1	NA	ASSSLTGVNTEAF
TRBV7-9	TRBJ2-1	NA	ASSSIAGVVGEQF
TRBV18	TRBJ2-1	NA	ASSLSLADSYNEQF
TRBV6-6	TRBJ2-4	NA	ASTRDGRIQY
TRBV19	TRBJ2-2	NA	ASSTYTQGGLF
TRBV28	TRBJ1-5	few	ASSPAGSWQPQH
TRBV6-5	TRBJ1-4	NA	ASRPGGGGSEKLF
TRBV4-1	TRBJ1-1	NA	ASSQDMRNRAINTEAF
TRBV2	TRBJ1-2	once	ASRDGQPANYGYT
TRBV6-5	TRBJ1-1	NA	ASWGRTGGGTEAF
TRBV28	TRBJ2-6	NA	ASSPSSSGANVLT
TRBV5-4	TRBJ2-1	NA	ASSPLEGGPALTYNEQF
TRBV27	TRBJ2-7	NA	ASSMTGTGIIGQY
TRBV5-4	TRBJ2-2	NA	ASSLALAGTNRELF
TRBV28	TRBJ2-7	NA	ASSSPSEQY